This T cell receptor (beta chain) was retrieved from a study of CD8 T cells in ankylosing spondylitis. With 0 bases clipped from V and 7 bases from J, the junction kept 13 bases outside the gene matches. The CDR3 has 18 amino acids. On this clonotype itself: Its target is not known.

General study results and limits: A subset of motif variants has previously been described in the synovial fluid and blood of reactive arthritis. As reported, disease-linked clones showed significant enrichment in matched ankylosing spondylitis synovial fluid. Seemingly characteristic of ankylosing spondylitis blood was a TCR beta motif consisting of about 8 highly homologous variants.

Quantitative barcoded 5'-RACE was used to prepare TCR beta libraries. Via MiXCR, TCRdb re-called the 5' RACE reads, giving one row per CDR3 protein. The sample holds about 540,000 distinct CDR3 sequences, about 13% seen once. J is TRBJ2-1 and V is TRBV12-3 or TRBV12-4, with TRBD2 identical over 9 bases. This TCR was sampled from a male donor with ankylosing spondylitis. Source material: blood, either unsorted or a sorted T cell fraction (not recorded which). CDR3 DNA: TGTGCCAGCAGTTTAGCGCTAATGGCGGGAGGGCGGGATAATGAGCAGTTCTTC. Amino acids: CASSLALMAGGRDNEQFF.